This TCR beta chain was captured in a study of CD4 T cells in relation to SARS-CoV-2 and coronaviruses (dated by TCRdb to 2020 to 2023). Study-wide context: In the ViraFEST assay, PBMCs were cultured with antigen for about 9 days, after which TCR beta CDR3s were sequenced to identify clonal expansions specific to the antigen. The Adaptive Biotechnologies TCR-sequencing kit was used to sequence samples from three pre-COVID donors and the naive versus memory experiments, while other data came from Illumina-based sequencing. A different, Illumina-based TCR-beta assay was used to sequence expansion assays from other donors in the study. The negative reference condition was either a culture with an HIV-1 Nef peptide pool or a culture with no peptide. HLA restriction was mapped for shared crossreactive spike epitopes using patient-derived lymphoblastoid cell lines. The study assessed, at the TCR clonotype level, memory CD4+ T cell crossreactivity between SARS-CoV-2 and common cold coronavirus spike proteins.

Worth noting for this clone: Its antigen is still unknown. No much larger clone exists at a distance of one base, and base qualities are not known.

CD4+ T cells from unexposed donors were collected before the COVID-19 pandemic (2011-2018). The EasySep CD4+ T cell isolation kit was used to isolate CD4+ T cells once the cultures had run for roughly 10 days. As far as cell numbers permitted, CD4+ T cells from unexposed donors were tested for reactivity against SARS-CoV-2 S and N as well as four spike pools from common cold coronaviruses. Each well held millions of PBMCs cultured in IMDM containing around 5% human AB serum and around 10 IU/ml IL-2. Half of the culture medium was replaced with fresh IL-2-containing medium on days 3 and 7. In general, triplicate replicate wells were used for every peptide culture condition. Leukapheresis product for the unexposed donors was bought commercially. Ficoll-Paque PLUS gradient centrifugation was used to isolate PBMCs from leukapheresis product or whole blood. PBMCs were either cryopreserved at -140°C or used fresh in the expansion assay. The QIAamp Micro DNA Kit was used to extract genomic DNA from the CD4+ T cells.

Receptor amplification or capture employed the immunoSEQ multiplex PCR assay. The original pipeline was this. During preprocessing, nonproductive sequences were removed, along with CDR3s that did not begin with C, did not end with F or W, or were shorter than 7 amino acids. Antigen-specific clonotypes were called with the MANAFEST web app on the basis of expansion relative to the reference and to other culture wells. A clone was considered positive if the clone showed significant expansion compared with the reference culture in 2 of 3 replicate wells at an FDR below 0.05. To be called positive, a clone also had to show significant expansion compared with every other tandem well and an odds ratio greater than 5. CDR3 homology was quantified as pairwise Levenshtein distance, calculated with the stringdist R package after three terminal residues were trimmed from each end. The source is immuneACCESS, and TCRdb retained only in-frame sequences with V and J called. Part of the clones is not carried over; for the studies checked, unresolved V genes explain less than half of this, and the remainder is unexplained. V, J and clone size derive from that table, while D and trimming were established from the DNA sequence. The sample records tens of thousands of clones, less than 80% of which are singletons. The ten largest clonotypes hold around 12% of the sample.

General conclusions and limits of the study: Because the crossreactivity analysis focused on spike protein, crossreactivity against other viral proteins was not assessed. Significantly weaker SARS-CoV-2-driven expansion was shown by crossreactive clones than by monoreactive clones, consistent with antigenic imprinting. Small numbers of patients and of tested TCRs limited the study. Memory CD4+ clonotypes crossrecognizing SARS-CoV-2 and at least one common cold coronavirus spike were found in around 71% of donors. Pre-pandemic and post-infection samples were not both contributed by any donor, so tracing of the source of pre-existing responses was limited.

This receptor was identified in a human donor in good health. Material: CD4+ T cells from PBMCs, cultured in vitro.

The DNA reads TGTGCCAGCAGCCTAAATCCCAGCGGGGGTCTCGAAAATACGCAGTATTTT. Translated, this gives CASSLNPSGGLENTQYF. This receptor chain uses TRBV9 and TRBJ2-3; 8 bases in the junction line up with TRBD2. The cysteine opens and the phenylalanine closes a CDR3 of 17 amino acids. Only the CDR3 portion is preserved as DNA: 51 bases, with reading frame beginning at the first base. Via the germline V gene, CDR1 is SGDLS and CDR2 YYNGEE. Trimming leaves V shorter by 4 bases and J shorter by 7 bases, with the junction holding 17 bases beyond the gene matches.